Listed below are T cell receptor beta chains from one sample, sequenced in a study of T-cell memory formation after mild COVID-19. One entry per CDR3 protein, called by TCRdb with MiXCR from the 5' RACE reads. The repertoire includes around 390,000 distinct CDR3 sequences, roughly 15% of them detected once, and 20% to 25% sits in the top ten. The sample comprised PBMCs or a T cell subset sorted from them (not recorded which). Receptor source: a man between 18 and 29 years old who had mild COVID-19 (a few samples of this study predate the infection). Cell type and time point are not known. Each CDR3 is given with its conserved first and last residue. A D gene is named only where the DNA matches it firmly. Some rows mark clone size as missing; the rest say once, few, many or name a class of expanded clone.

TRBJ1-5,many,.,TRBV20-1,TGCAGTGCTCCGGTTGGGGAACATCAGCCCCAGCATTTT,CSAPVGEHQPQHF
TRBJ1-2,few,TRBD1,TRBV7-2,TGTGCCAGCAGCTTCGACCGACAGGGAACGTACAGTGGCTACACCTTC,CASSFDRQGTYSGYTF
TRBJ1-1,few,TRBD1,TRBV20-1,TGCAGTGCCCCTCGGACAGGGTCGAACACTGAAGCTTTCTTT,CSAPRTGSNTEAFF
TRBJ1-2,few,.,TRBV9,TGTGCCAGCAGCGCAATCCCCGAGACAGATGGCTACACCTTC,CASSAIPETDGYTF
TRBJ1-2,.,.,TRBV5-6,TGTGCCAGCAGCTTGGGGTCAGGAGGCTATAACTATGGCTACACCTTC,CASSLGSGGYNYGYTF
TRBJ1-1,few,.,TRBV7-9,TGTGCCAGCAGCCCTTCTAACAGGGCCACTGAAGCTTTCTTT,CASSPSNRATEAFF
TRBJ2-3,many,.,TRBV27,TGTGCCAGCAGGGTACAGGGAACAGATACGCAGTATTTT,CASRVQGTDTQYF
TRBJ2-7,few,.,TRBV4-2,TGTGCCAGCAGCCAAGATCTAGTGGCGGAAAGCGAGCAGTACTTC,CASSQDLVAESEQYF
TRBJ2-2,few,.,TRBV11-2,TGTGCCGGAACGGGCGCGAACACCGGGGAGCTGTTTTTT,CAGTGANTGELFF
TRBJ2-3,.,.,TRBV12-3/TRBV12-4,TGTGCCAGCAGACCGGGGGCAGGATATCAAGATACGCAGTATTTT,CASRPGAGYQDTQYF
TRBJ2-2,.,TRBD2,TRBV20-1,TGCAGTGCTAGACCCCTAGCGGCCGAAAACACCGGGGAGCTGTTTTTT,CSARPLAAENTGELFF
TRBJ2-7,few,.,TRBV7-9,TGTGCCAGCAGCTTAGACAGGTACTACGAGCAGTACTTC,CASSLDRYYEQYF
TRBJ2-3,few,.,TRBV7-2,TGTGCCAGCACGGGGACCCGCACAGATACGCAGTATTTT,CASTGTRTDTQYF
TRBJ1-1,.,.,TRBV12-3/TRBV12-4,TGTGCCAGCAACGCCCTGAACACTGAAGCTTTCTTT,CASNALNTEAFF
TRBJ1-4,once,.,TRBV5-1,TGCGCCAGCAGCTCCCGACAGGAAAAGGATGAAAAACTGTTTTTT,CASSSRQEKDEKLFF
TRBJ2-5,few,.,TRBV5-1,TGCGCCAGCAGCTCGGCCCTCGGGACTGGGCGGGAGACCCAGTACTTC,CASSSALGTGRETQYF
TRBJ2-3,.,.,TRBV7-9,TGTGCCAGCAGCTTACAGGAGGGGGATACGCAGTATTTT,CASSLQEGDTQYF
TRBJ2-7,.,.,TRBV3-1,TGTGCCAGCAGCCAAGTTCAACTGAGCTCCTACGAGCAGTACTTC,CASSQVQLSSYEQYF
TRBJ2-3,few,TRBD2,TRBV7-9,TGTGCCAGCAGCTTAACTAGCGGGGGGGCGACAGATACGCAGTATTTT,CASSLTSGGATDTQYF
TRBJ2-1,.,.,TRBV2,TGTGCCAGCAGTGAAACCAGAAGTCTGTTCTTC,CASSETRSLFF
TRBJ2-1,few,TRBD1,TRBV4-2,TGTGCCAGCAGCCTTCAACGGACAGGGGACACCTACAATGAGCAGTTCTTC,CASSLQRTGDTYNEQFF
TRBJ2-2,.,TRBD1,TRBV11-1,TGTGCCAGCAGCCCTTCGACAGGGAAAGGTACCGGGGAGCTGTTTTTT,CASSPSTGKGTGELFF
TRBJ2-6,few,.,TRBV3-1,TGTGCCAGCGTTTCTGGGGCCAACGTCCTGACTTTC,CASVSGANVLTF
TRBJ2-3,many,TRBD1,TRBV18,TGTGCCAGCTCACAGAGGGGGCAAAGCACAGATACGCAGTATTTT,CASSQRGQSTDTQYF
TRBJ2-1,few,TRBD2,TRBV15,TGTGCCACCAGCAGAGATGTAGCGGGGGTGGGGTACAATGAGCAGTTCTTC,CATSRDVAGVGYNEQFF
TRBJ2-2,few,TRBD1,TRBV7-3,TGTGCCAGCAGCCACGGGACAGGGGAGACCGGGGAGCTGTTTTTT,CASSHGTGETGELFF
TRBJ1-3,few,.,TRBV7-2,TGTGCCAGCAGCTTAAGCTGGGATGGAAACACCATATATTTT,CASSLSWDGNTIYF
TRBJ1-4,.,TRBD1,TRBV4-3,TGCGCCAGCAGCCAACCGGGGAGGGGGCAGGGTGAAAAACTGTTTTTT,CASSQPGRGQGEKLFF
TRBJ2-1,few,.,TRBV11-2,TGTGCCAGCAGCTCGACTACTTTCAATGAGCAGTTCTTC,CASSSTTFNEQFF
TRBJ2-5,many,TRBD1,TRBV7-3,TGTGCCAGCAGCTTGACGGGGACAGGGCAAGAGACCCAGTACTTC,CASSLTGTGQETQYF
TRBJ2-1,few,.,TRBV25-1,TGTGCCAGCAGTCCCTTTCTTGGGGATGACGACAATGAGCAGTTCTTC,CASSPFLGDDDNEQFF
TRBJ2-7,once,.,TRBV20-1,TGCAGTGCTAGTCCAGGGGACGAGCAGTACTTC,CSASPGDEQYF
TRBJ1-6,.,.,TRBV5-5,TGTGCCAGCAGCGCCGGTGGGCAACCTAATTCACCCCTCCACTTT,CASSAGGQPNSPLHF
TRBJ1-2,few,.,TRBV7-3,TGTGCCAGCAGCCCCACGGAACCGGGGGTCGGGGGCTACACCTTC,CASSPTEPGVGGYTF
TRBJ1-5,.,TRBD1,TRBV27,TGTGCCAGCACAGAGACAGGGGGCATGAAGCCCCAGCATTTT,CASTETGGMKPQHF
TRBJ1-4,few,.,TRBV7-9,TGTGCCAGCAGCCGAATTGCAACTAATGAAAAACTGTTTTTT,CASSRIATNEKLFF
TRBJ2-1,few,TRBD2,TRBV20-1,TGCAGTACCTTCTCCGAGCGGGGAGCCCTGGGGAAGCAGTTCTTC,CSTFSERGALGKQFF
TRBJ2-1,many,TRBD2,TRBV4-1,TGCGCCAGCAGCCAACGAGCGGGGACTAATGAGCAGTTCTTC,CASSQRAGTNEQFF
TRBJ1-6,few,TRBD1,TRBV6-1,TGTGCCAGCAGTAGACAGGGCCGCTCCTATAATTCACCCCTCCACTTT,CASSRQGRSYNSPLHF
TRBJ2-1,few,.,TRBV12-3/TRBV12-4,TGTGCCAGCAGTACAGGGCCCTACAATGAGCAGTTCTTC,CASSTGPYNEQFF
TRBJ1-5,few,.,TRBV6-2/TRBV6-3,TGTGCCAGCAGTTACCGGAATCAGCCCCAGCATTTT,CASSYRNQPQHF
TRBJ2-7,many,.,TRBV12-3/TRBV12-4,TGTGCCAGCAGTTTGGGTTCGACCTACGAGCAGTACTTC,CASSLGSTYEQYF